This TCR beta chain emerged from a study of PD-L1 blockade in urothelial cancer. Every PCR got spiked synthetic TCR analog templates. Measured with immunoSEQ multiplex PCR; TCRdb has only the in-frame clones, and not every one. This table holds fewer than 65,000 clones, roughly four fifths found once. Time point here: pretreatment peripheral blood. The sample here was PBMCs, taken around atezolizumab (anti-PD-L1) treatment. The receptor was isolated from a man in his 70s with urothelial cancer.

The CDR3 DNA reads TGTGCCAGCAGCCAAGAGCTACGAGGTGCGGGCAGACAAAATGAAAAACTGTTTTTT. As protein: CASSQELRGAGRQNEKLFF. The chain joins TRBV14 to TRBJ1-4; D unclear. This CDR3 region has 19 residues. Trimming shortened V by 0 bases and J by 5 bases, and 22 bases separated the two germline ends. The V gene's germline CDR1 is SGHDN and CDR2 FVKESK.